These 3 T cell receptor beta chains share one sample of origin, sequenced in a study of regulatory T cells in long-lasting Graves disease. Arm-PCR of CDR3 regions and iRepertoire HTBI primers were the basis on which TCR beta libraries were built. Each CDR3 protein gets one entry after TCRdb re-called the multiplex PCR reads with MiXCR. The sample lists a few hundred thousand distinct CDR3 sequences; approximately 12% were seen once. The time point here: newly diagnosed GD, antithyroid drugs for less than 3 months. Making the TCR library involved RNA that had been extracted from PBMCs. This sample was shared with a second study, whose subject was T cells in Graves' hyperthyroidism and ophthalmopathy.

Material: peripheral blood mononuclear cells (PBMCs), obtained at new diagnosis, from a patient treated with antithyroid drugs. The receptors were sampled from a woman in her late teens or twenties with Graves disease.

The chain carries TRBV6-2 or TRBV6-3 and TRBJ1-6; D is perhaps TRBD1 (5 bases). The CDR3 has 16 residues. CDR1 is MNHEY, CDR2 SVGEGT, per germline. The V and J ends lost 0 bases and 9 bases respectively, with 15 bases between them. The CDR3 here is CASSYSWDGFGSPLHF. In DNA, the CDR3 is TGTGCCAGCAGTTACTCCTGGGACGGGTTTGGTTCACCCCTCCACTTT.

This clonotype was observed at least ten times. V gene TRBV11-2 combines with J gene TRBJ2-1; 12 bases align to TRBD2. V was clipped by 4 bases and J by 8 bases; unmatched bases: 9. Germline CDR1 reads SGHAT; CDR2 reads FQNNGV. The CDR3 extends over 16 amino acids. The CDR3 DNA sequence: TGTGCCAGCAGCTCCATGACCCTAGCGGGGGGGCATGAGCAGTTCTTC. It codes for CASSSMTLAGGHEQFF. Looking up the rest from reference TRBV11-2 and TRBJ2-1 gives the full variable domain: EAGVAQSPRYKIIEKRQSVAFWCNPISGHATLYWYQQILGQGPKLLIQFQNNGVVDDSQLPKDRFSAERLKGVDSTLKIQPAKLEDSAVYLCASSSMTLAGGHEQFFGPGTRLTVL.

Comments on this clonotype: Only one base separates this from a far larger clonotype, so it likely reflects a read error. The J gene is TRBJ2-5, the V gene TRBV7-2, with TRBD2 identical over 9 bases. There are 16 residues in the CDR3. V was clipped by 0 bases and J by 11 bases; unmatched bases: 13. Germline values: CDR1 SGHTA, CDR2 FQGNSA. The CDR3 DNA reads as TGTGCCAGCAGCTTAGCTAGCGGGGGTTCCTACAATGAGCAGTACTTC. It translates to CASSLASGGSYNEQYF.